A single sample is the source of the 9 T cell receptor beta chains below, sequenced in a study of T cells after yellow fever vaccination. In TCRdb, the 5' RACE reads were re-called with MiXCR into one record per CDR3 protein. Among 250,000 to 400,000 distinct CDR3 sequences listed, roughly 4.3% were seen once. Here the sequenced sample was PBMCs, taken 5 days after the yellow fever booster vaccination. The receptors shown here come from a man in his late teens or twenties who received the YFV17D yellow fever vaccine.

This clonotype was counted ten times or more. This chain uses TRBV18 with TRBJ2-7; the D gene is possibly TRBD1 (6 bases). The germline V and J ends were trimmed by 6 bases and 2 bases, with 17 bases remaining between them. Germline V gene lookup returns CDR1 KGHSH and CDR2 LQKENI. The CDR3 covers 15 residues. The DNA of the CDR3 is TGTGCCAGCTCGCTGGGGGCTGGTCCACCCTACGAGCAGTACGTC. Amino acids: CASSLGAGPPYEQYV.

The V and J genes are TRBV5-1 and TRBJ2-5; 8 bases fit TRBD1. Looked up from germline, CDR1 is SGHRS and CDR2 is YFSETQ. Trimming removed 1 base from V and 2 bases from J; junction bases left unmatched: 7. CDR3 size: 16 residues. CDR3 DNA sequence: TGCGCCAGCAGCTTGAGAACCGGGACAGGACAAGAGACCCAGTACTTC. Amino acids: CASSLRTGTGQETQYF.

This clonotype was seen a few times. The chain couples TRBV5-1 to TRBJ1-3, with D possibly TRBD1 on 6 matching bases. Trimming took off 3 bases at V and 0 bases at J, with 10 bases between the two ends. This CDR3 spans 15 amino acids. Germline V gene data show CDR1 as SGHRS and CDR2 as YFSETQ. The CDR3 protein is CASSSQGLSGNTIYF. CDR3 sequence (DNA): TGCGCCAGCAGCTCACAGGGCCTCTCTGGAAACACCATATATTTT. The full variable domain, with the rest looked up from reference TRBV5-1 and TRBJ1-3, is KAGVTQTPRYLIKTRGQQVTLSCSPISGHRSVSWYQQTPGQGLQFLFEYFSETQRNKGNFPGRFSGRQFSNSRSEMNVSTLELGDSALYLCASSSQGLSGNTIYFGEGSWLTVV.

This clonotype was counted many times. The J gene is TRBJ2-5, the V gene TRBV5-1; D might be TRBD1 or TRBD2, each matching 6 bases. V shed 2 bases and J shed 5 bases, with 13 bases lying between them. CDR1 is SGHRS and CDR2 is YFSETQ in the germline V gene. This CDR3 comprises 14 residues. CDR3 loop: CASSLQGGGETQYF. The CDR3 DNA is TGCGCCAGCAGCTTACAGGGAGGTGGCGAGACCCAGTACTTC. The full variable domain, completed using reference TRBV5-1 and TRBJ2-5, is KAGVTQTPRYLIKTRGQQVTLSCSPISGHRSVSWYQQTPGQGLQFLFEYFSETQRNKGNFPGRFSGRQFSNSRSEMNVSTLELGDSALYLCASSLQGGGETQYFGPGTRLLVL.

This clonotype has ten or more counts. The chain is built from TRBV5-1 and TRBJ1-1, with D hard to call. Germline V gene data show CDR1 as SGHRS and CDR2 as YFSETQ. The CDR3 sequence is 14 residues long. Trimming stripped 0 bases from V and 3 bases from J, with 9 bases between. The DNA for the CDR3 is TGCGCCAGCAGCTTGGTCGCCGGGGACACTGAAGCTTTCTTT. Translated: CASSLVAGDTEAFF.

This clonotype was seen repeatedly, ten times or more. DNA of the CDR3: TGTGCCAGCAGCCGAGCTCCAGGGTTCTACGAGCAGTACTTC. Protein product: CASSRAPGFYEQYF. J is TRBJ2-7 and V is TRBV12-3 or TRBV12-4; possible D gene TRBD1, 5 bases. The CDR3 consists of 14 residues. V was shortened by 6 bases and J by 3 bases, with 15 bases between the two germline ends.

This clonotype was detected ten times or more. The chain carries TRBV7-9 and TRBJ2-1; 7 bases map to TRBD1. The V segment lost 5 bases and the J segment 1 base; nucleotides outside the gene matches: 8. This CDR3 has 16 amino acids. Germline V CDR1 and CDR2: SEHNR, FQNEAQ (reference sequence). The chain's CDR3 is CASSLRQGASYNEQFF. The CDR3 DNA sequence: TGTGCCAGCAGCCTACGACAGGGCGCATCCTACAATGAGCAGTTCTTC.

The rearrangement uses TRBV7-3 and TRBJ2-1, with D possibly matching TRBD2 (5 bases). The CDR3 has 13 amino acids. Looked up from germline, CDR1 is SGHTA and CDR2 is FQGTGA. V lost 8 bases to trimming and J lost 0 bases, with 8 bases between them. CDR3 sequence: CASRADSYNEQFF. The CDR3 nucleotides read TGTGCCAGCCGAGCGGACTCCTACAATGAGCAGTTCTTC.

This clonotype came up a few times. The gene calls are TRBV12-3 or TRBV12-4 and TRBJ2-1; 7 nucleotides line up with TRBD2. This CDR3 is built from 19 residues. V lost 6 bases, J lost 9 bases, and 26 bases stayed unmatched. CDR3 nucleotide sequence: TGTGCCAGCAGGTCCCGGGCATTTTTGGGGAGGGAATATGGTACTGAGCAGTTCTTC. Protein product: CASRSRAFLGREYGTEQFF.